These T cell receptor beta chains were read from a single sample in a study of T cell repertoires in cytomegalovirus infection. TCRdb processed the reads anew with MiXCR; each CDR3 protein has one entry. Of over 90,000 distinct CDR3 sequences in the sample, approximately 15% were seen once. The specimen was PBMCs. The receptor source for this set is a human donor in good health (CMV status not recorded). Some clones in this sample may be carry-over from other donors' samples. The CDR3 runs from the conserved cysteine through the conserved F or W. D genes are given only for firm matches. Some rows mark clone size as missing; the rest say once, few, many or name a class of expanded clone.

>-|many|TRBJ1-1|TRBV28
CASSFATAGGTEAFF
TGTGCCAGCAGTTTTGCCACGGCCGGCGGCACTGAAGCTTTCTTT
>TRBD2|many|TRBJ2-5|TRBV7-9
CASSPELAGVKETQYF
TGTGCCAGCAGCCCCGAACTAGCGGGGGTAAAAGAGACCCAGTACTTC
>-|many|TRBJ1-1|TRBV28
CASGGLRAGSTEAFF
TGTGCCAGTGGTGGCCTCCGGGCCGGGTCCACTGAAGCTTTCTTT
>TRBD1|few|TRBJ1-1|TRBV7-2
CASSDLDRGTEAFF
TGTGCCAGCAGCGACCTTGACAGGGGAACTGAAGCTTTCTTT
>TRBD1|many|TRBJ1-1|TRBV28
CASRSQGATEAFF
TGTGCCAGCCGATCACAGGGGGCCACTGAAGCTTTCTTT
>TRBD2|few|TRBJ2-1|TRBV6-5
CATISGGSGEQFF
TGTGCCACCATCAGCGGGGGGTCGGGTGAGCAGTTCTTC
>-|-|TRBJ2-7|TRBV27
CASSRRDPSEQYF
TGTGCCAGCAGTCGTCGGGACCCCTCCGAGCAGTACTTC
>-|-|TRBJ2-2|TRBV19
CASRGRGTGELFF
TGTGCCAGTAGGGGCAGGGGCACCGGGGAGCTGTTTTTT
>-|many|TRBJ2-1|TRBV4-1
CASSQGDNEQFF
TGCGCCAGCAGCCAAGGGGACAATGAGCAGTTCTTC
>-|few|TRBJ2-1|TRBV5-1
CASSLDWGGGYNEQFF
TGCGCCAGCAGCTTGGATTGGGGGGGCGGGTACAATGAGCAGTTCTTC
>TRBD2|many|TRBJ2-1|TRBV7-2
CASSPRTSGGHEQFF
TGTGCCAGCAGCCCCCGGACTAGCGGGGGCCATGAGCAGTTCTTC
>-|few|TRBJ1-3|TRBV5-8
CASSFGGPGNTIYF
TGTGCCAGCAGCTTTGGGGGGCCTGGAAACACCATATATTTT
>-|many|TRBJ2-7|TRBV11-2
CASSLAYSRGEQYF
TGTGCCAGCAGCTTAGCATACTCTAGGGGGGAGCAGTACTTC
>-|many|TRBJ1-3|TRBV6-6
CASSYSQGRLDGNTIYF
TGTGCCAGCAGTTACTCACAGGGAAGGTTGGATGGAAACACCATATATTTT
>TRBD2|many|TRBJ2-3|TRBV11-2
CASSLDPLAGVTDTQYF
TGTGCCAGCAGCTTAGATCCCCTAGCGGGGGTCACAGATACGCAGTATTTT
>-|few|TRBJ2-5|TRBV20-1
CSPNREETQYF
TGCAGTCCGAACAGGGAAGAGACCCAGTACTTC